This TCR beta chain is drawn from a study of blood T cell repertoires in COVID-19. Across the study: Samples representing acute and convalescent COVID-19 were sourced from the United States, Italy and Spain.

The CDR3 sequence is 15 residues long. Germline assignment: CDR1 LGHNA and CDR2 YNFKEQ. V trimming: 0 bases; J trimming: 2 bases; junction bases outside the gene matches: 1. In the original analysis: Estimation of nucleated cell counts relied on the amplification of reference gene primers. The method was immunoSEQ multiplex PCR; TCRdb's version includes in-frame clones alone and lacks a portion of them. That table gives V, J and clone size, and the DNA gave D and trimming. The sample has 250,000 to 300,000 clones; around 88% are singletons. The V and J genes are TRBV4-2 and TRBJ2-5; TRBD1 aligns across 9 bases. This sequence was found in a man older than 75 with acute or convalescent COVID-19. Input material: peripheral blood. CDR3 nucleotides: TGTGCCAGCAGCCAAGAAGGACAGGGGCAAGAGACCCAGTACTTC. Amino acid sequence: CASSQEGQGQETQYF.